The 22 T cell receptor beta chains presented below share a single source sample, sequenced in a study of T cell changes during pregnancy in multiple sclerosis. Assay used: immunoSEQ multiplex PCR; TCRdb lists only in-frame clones, some missing. The data hold nearly 110,000 clones, with under 95% observed a single time. The input for sequencing was peripheral blood, taken after pregnancy. Receptors originate from a female donor with multiple sclerosis, enrolled in a pregnancy study.

The rearrangement uses TRBV6-5 and TRBJ2-3; D perhaps matches TRBD2 (7 bases). Trimming left V 6 bases short and J 4 bases short, with 11 bases between. Germline assignment: CDR1 MNHEY and CDR2 SVGAGI. The CDR3 is made up of 13 amino acids. The CDR3 DNA follows: TGTGCCAGCAGACGGGGGGCCGCAGATACGCAGTATTTT. Translation gives CASRRGAADTQYF.

The chain has TRBV5-1 and TRBJ2-7; 7 bases line up with TRBD1. This CDR3 is built from 15 residues. Germline CDR1 is SGHRS and CDR2 is YFSETQ. V was clipped by 0 bases and J by 0 bases; unmatched bases: 3. For the CDR3, the DNA is TGCGCCAGCAGCTTGGCAGGGGGAGACTCCTACGAGCAGTACTTC. This codes for CASSLAGGDSYEQYF.

V and J are TRBV19 and TRBJ1-5; TRBD1 might be the D (6 bases). With 5 bases removed from V and 7 bases from J, the gap between germline ends came to 15 bases. This CDR3 has 14 residues. Germline loops: CDR1 LNHDA, CDR2 SQIVND (reference sequence). The CDR3 spells CASSSGGGWQPQHF. CDR3 in DNA: TGTGCCAGTAGTTCTGGTGGGGGCTGGCAGCCCCAGCATTTT.

The table lists this clone with a few counts. This chain joins TRBV6-6 and TRBJ1-3, with 8 bases fitting TRBD1. Germline CDR1 reads MNHNY; CDR2 reads SVGAGI (reference sequence). CDR3 length: 15 amino acids. The ends lost 6 bases at V and 4 bases at J; junction bases unmatched: 8. CDR3 amino acids: CASSIQGARGNTIYF. The DNA for the CDR3 is TGTGCCAGCAGCATTCAGGGGGCGCGAGGAAACACCATATATTTT.

This chain joins TRBV29-1 and TRBJ1-2, with 7 bases lining up with TRBD1. The J segment lost 4 bases and the V segment lost 7 bases, leaving 6 bases of the junction unmatched. The CDR3 is 12 residues long. Germline loops: CDR1 SQVTM, CDR2 ANQGSEA. CDR3 nucleotide sequence: TGCAGCGCCGGGACAGATGCCTATGGCTACACCTTC. The encoded protein is CSAGTDAYGYTF.

The genes are TRBV5-4 and TRBJ1-2; 7 bases fit TRBD1. J was trimmed by 2 bases and V by 4 bases; bases with no gene match: 14. Germline values: CDR1 SGHNT, CDR2 YYREEE (reference sequence). The CDR3 totals 17 residues. CDR3 coding DNA: TGTGCCAGCAGCCTACCGCAACAGGGGATGATAAACTATGGCTACACCTTC. It translates to CASSLPQQGMINYGYTF.

This chain links TRBV13 with TRBJ1-5, with D hard to call. The ends were cut back, 5 bases at V and 0 bases at J, with 14 bases in the middle. This CDR3 comprises 16 residues. Germline-derived CDR1 and CDR2 are PRHDT and FYEKMQ (reference sequence). CDR3 protein: CASSLTIDYSNQPQHF. The CDR3 DNA reads as TGTGCCAGCAGCCTAACGATCGACTATAGCAATCAGCCCCAGCATTTT. Together with reference TRBV13 and TRBJ1-5, the CDR3 gives the full variable domain: AAGVIQSPRHLIKEKRETATLKCYPIPRHDTVYWYQQGPGQDPQFLISFYEKMQSDKGSIPDRFSAQQFSDYHSELNMSSLELGDSALYFCASSLTIDYSNQPQHFGDGTRLSIL.

This chain joins TRBV5-4 and TRBJ1-2, with TRBD1 as a possible D gene (6 bases). The CDR3 sequence is 15 residues long. Trimming left V 2 bases short and J 7 bases short, with 18 bases between. CDR1 SGHNT and CDR2 YYREEE come from the germline V gene (reference sequence). CDR3 residues: CASSLSSRGAGGYTF. CDR3 DNA: TGTGCCAGCAGCTTATCTTCCAGGGGCGCGGGTGGCTACACCTTC.

The gene calls are TRBV6-5 and TRBJ2-2; TRBD2 matches 12 bases. The CDR3 is 16 amino acids. V lost 2 bases to trimming and J lost 6 bases; unmatched junction nucleotides: 4. Germline-derived CDR1 and CDR2 are MNHEY and SVGAGI. The CDR3 DNA reads as TGTGCCAGCAGTTACCTCCGACTAGCGGGAGCCGGGGAGCTGTTTTTT. Protein product: CASSYLRLAGAGELFF.

The chain has TRBV5-6 and TRBJ1-5; a possible D gene is TRBD1 (5 bases). V lost 4 bases, J lost 4 bases, and 9 bases lay in between. The CDR3 totals 13 residues. Germline V gene sequence: CDR1 SGHDT, CDR2 YYEEEE. The CDR3 sequence is CASSPGGNQPQHF. CDR3 nucleotides: TGTGCCAGCAGCCCCGGGGGGAATCAGCCCCAGCATTTT.

This chain uses TRBV7-2 with TRBJ2-4; D is perhaps TRBD2 (5 bases). Germline assignment: CDR1 SGHTA and CDR2 FQGNSA. The length of the CDR3 is 16 residues. Trimming removed 5 bases from V and 0 bases from J, with 14 bases in between. The CDR3, as DNA: TGTGCCAGCAGCCCACGGACCGGACTAGCCAAAAACATTCAGTACTTC. Translating gives CASSPRTGLAKNIQYF.

The chain recombines TRBV7-2 with TRBJ1-5; TRBD1 matches 8 bases. The CDR3 runs 16 residues. Germline trimming cut 1 base from V and 3 bases from J; bases unmatched to any gene: 5. The germline gives CDR1 SGHTA, CDR2 FQGNSA. The CDR3 bases are TGTGCCAGCAGCTTAGTTTCAGGGGGCAACAATCAGCCCCAGCATTTT. Protein sequence: CASSLVSGGNNQPQHF.

This clone has only one observation. The chain recombines TRBV5-5 with TRBJ2-2, with 8 bases lining up with TRBD1. Germline CDR1 is SGHKS and CDR2 is YYEKEE (reference sequence). This CDR3 is 15 amino acids long. V gave up 4 bases and J gave up 6 bases; unmatched junction bases: 8. The CDR3 protein is CASSPGTGDAGELFF. The CDR3 region has the DNA TGTGCCAGCAGCCCCGGGACAGGTGACGCCGGGGAGCTGTTTTTT.

V gene TRBV10-2 combines with J gene TRBJ2-3; possibly TRBD2 for D (6 bases). Trimming took off 0 bases at V and 1 base at J, with 11 bases between the two ends. The CDR3 loop spans 16 amino acids. CDR1 is WSHSY and CDR2 is SAAADI in the germline V gene. Here the CDR3 reads CASSESGASGTDTQYF. The CDR3 DNA reads TGCGCCAGCAGTGAGTCAGGTGCTAGCGGCACAGATACGCAGTATTTT.

V gene TRBV21-1 combines with J gene TRBJ2-7; TRBD1 is taken as the D call from the table, unchecked against the DNA. TRBV21-1 is an annotated pseudogene. The CDR3 runs 18 residues. CDR3 amino acids: CASSKVRSVAQVGYEQYF. The DNA for the CDR3 is TGTGCCAGCAGCAAAGTTAGGTCGGTCGCGCAGGTTGGGTACGAGCAGTACTTC.

The genes are TRBV4-1 and TRBJ2-2; D is uncertain. CDR3 size: 15 residues. The V end was cut by 2 bases, the J end by 9 bases, with 16 bases between. Germline V lookup: CDR1 MGHRA, CDR2 YSYEKL. CDR3 DNA sequence: TGCGCCAGCAGCCAACAATCCGCGGCGGTCCGGGAGCTGTTTTTT. Encoded protein: CASSQQSAAVRELFF.

The chain combines TRBV10-3 with TRBJ2-3; D is possibly TRBD1 (5 bases). V shed 3 bases and J shed 9 bases, with 13 bases lying between them. The CDR3 covers 13 residues. Germline lookup yields CDR1 ENHRY and CDR2 SYGVKD. The CDR3 bases are TGTGCCATCAGTGAACAGGATCTTGGGACGCAGTATTTT. It encodes CAISEQDLGTQYF.

The chain recombines TRBV30 with TRBJ1-2; a possible D gene is TRBD1 (5 bases). The germline V and J ends were trimmed by 2 bases and 14 bases, with 21 bases remaining between them. Germline V CDR1 and CDR2: GTSNPN, SVGIG (reference sequence). The CDR3 spans 13 residues. The CDR3 protein is CAWSSLGRAGETF. In DNA form, the CDR3 reads TGTGCCTGGAGTTCCCTGGGGAGGGCGGGGGAAACCTTC.

CDR3 protein: CSVGAGEGTDTQYF. The CDR3 DNA follows: TGCAGCGTTGGGGCGGGAGAGGGGACAGATACGCAGTATTTT. The V gene is TRBV29-1, the J gene TRBJ2-3; 7 bases fit TRBD2. CDR3 length equals 14 residues. Germline V gene sequence: CDR1 SQVTM, CDR2 ANQGSEA. V gave up 4 bases and J gave up 3 bases; unmatched junction bases: 7.

The chain joins TRBV5-1 to TRBJ2-1, with D maybe TRBD1 (5 bases). Germline values: CDR1 SGHRS, CDR2 YFSETQ. This CDR3 is 14 amino acids long. V lost 2 bases to trimming and J lost 1 base, with 7 bases between them. CDR3 nucleotides: TGCGCCAGCAGCTTTGACAGTTCCTACAATGAGCAGTTCTTC. As protein: CASSFDSSYNEQFF. The whole variable domain, filled in from reference TRBV5-1 and TRBJ2-1, reads KAGVTQTPRYLIKTRGQQVTLSCSPISGHRSVSWYQQTPGQGLQFLFEYFSETQRNKGNFPGRFSGRQFSNSRSEMNVSTLELGDSALYLCASSFDSSYNEQFFGPGTRLTVL.

This clone turned up a few times. The chain is built from TRBV10-3 and TRBJ1-4, with 10 nucleotides matching TRBD1. Germline V lookup: CDR1 ENHRY, CDR2 SYGVKD. V shed 6 bases, J shed 6 bases, and the junction held 4 bases outside the gene matches. The CDR3 totals 14 residues. CDR3 sequence (DNA): TGTGCCATCAGACCGGACAGGGGGGATGAAAAACTGTTTTTT. This gives the protein CAIRPDRGDEKLFF.

V usage is TRBV19 and J usage is TRBJ2-5, with D perhaps TRBD1 (6 bases). The V gene lost 5 bases and the J gene lost 4 bases, with 17 bases spanning the gap. The V gene's germline CDR1 is LNHDA and CDR2 SQIVND (reference sequence). The CDR3 is 15 amino acids. DNA for the CDR3: TGTGCCAGTAGTCCCCTGGAGACAGGTGGAGAGACCCAGTACTTC. As protein: CASSPLETGGETQYF. The whole variable domain, filled in from reference TRBV19 and TRBJ2-5, reads DGGITQSPKYLFRKEGQNVTLSCEQNLNHDAMYWYRQDPGQGLRLIYYSQIVNDFQKGDIAEGYSVSREKKESFPLTVTSAQKNPTAFYLCASSPLETGGETQYFGPGTRLLVL.